The sequence of this T cell receptor beta chain was determined in a study of OX40 agonist ivuxolimab in advanced cancers. Overall study context: Among those enrolled, mean age was about 60 years (range roughly 20 to 79) and approximately 80% were male. Allowance was made for prior anti-PD-1, anti-PD-L1 or anti-CTLA-4 therapy, and 40% to 45% had some.

Measured with immunoSEQ multiplex PCR; TCRdb has only the in-frame clones, and not every one. The sample carries approximately 89,000 clones, over 75% recorded once. CDR1 is DFQATT and CDR2 is SNEGSKA in the germline V gene (reference sequence). With 3 bases removed from V and 1 base from J, the gap between germline ends came to 0 bases. CDR3 length: 10 amino acids. Note on this clone: Distinct nucleotide sequences in the sample also encode this CDR3.

This sequence was found in an adult with an advanced solid tumor such as melanoma, head and neck, liver or kidney cancer. The V gene is TRBV20-1, the J gene TRBJ2-5; D is unclear. Sequenced material: CD4+ or CD8+ T cells sorted from blood, taken in a trial of the OX40 agonist ivuxolimab. The CDR3 here is CSASQETQYF. CDR3 nucleotides: TGCAGTGCTAGCCAAGAGACCCAGTACTTC.